A single sample is the source of the 2 T cell receptor beta chains below, sequenced in a study of T cells in localized non-small cell lung cancer. Measured with immunoSEQ multiplex PCR; TCRdb has only the in-frame clones, and not every one. The sample lists approximately 30,000 clones; 88% were seen once. Sample: peripheral blood, taken before any cancer treatment. These receptors originate from a woman aged 40-75 years with stage I lung adenocarcinoma.

The chain joins TRBV18 to TRBJ1-1, with 12 bases identical to TRBD1. The CDR3 is 14 residues long. Germline CDR1 is KGHSH and CDR2 is LQKENI. V shed 3 bases and J 8 bases; nucleotides not matched to a gene: 4. CDR3 sequence (DNA): TGTGCCAGCTCACCGGGGACAGGGGGCGTAGAAGCTTTCTTT. Encoded protein: CASSPGTGGVEAFF.

The chain combines TRBV7-9 with TRBJ1-2; 11 bases align to TRBD1. This CDR3 contains 18 residues. Trimming removed 5 bases from V and 3 bases from J; junction bases left unmatched: 14. Germline lookup yields CDR1 SEHNR and CDR2 FQNEAQ (reference sequence). In DNA, the CDR3 is TGTGCCAGCAGCGGGGAGGACAGGGGGCGTAAACCCGACTATGGCTACACCTTC. Translation: CASSGEDRGRKPDYGYTF.